A single TCR beta chain is shown here with its context. Its antigen remains unidentified. The sample is drawn from a study of graft-versus-host responses after intestinal transplantation. Study-level information: Uniformly, recipients were administered anti-thymocyte globulin induction with subsequent tacrolimus and steroids for about 3 years.

The CDR3 has 16 residues. CDR1 LGHNT and CDR2 FRNRAP come from the germline V gene. Losses at the gene ends were 1 base for V and 5 bases for J; bases not matched to a gene: 10. Clones were sequenced by immunoSEQ multiplex PCR, and TCRdb holds only the in-frame ones, with some missing. The repertoire includes 90,000 to 130,000 clones, 85% to 95% of them detected once, and around 1% sits in the top ten. Notes on the study in general: Early post-transplant HvG declines were associated with peak circulating GvH clone levels. The authors found GvH clones in recipient marrow, some appearing first in ileum or blood. Clonal ratios of graft-versus-host to host-versus-graft in allografts were high for patients exhibiting graft-donor T cell macrochimerism.

The specimen was unstimulated CD8+ T cells sorted from spleen or lymph node cells, collected before transplant. The chain employs TRBV12-5 and TRBJ2-5, with 7 bases identical to TRBD2. This receptor was taken from a human donor who was the organ donor for an intestinal transplant. CDR3 coding DNA: TGTGCTAGTGGTTTGGACACCCCCCGGGAGGTGGAGACCCAGTACTTC. Its protein product is CASGLDTPREVETQYF.